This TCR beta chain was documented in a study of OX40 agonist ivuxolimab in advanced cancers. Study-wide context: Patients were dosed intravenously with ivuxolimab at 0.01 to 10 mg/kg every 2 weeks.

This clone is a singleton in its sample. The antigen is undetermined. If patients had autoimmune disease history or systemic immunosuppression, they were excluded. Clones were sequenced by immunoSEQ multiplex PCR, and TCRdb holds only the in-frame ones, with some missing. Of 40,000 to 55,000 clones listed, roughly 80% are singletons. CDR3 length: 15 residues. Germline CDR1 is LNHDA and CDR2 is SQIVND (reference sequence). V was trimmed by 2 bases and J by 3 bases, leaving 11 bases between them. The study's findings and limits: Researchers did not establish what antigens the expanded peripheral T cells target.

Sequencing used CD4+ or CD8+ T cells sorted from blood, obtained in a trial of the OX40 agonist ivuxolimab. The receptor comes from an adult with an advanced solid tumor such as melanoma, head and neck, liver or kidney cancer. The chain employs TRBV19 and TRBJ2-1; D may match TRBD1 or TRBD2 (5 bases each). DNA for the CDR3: TGTGCCAGTAGTATAACCGGGACCTTCTACAATGAGCAGTTCTTC. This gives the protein CASSITGTFYNEQFF.